The 7 T cell receptor beta chains given below trace back to one sample, sequenced in a study of CD8 T cell repertoires and HIV-1 epitope variants. No antigen has been assigned to these receptors. Generated by immunoSEQ multiplex PCR, the TCRdb table keeps only in-frame clones and is missing some. The profile shows roughly 6,600 clones, more than 55% of them singletons. The sequencing input was cultured CD8+ T cells derived from PBMCs. The receptors were gathered from a male donor with HIV.

In its sample, this clone was seen once. CDR3 protein: CASSPDRQGLSEKLFF. CDR3 coding DNA: TGCGCCAGCAGCCCCGACAGACAGGGATTGAGTGAAAAACTGTTTTTT. The V and J genes are TRBV5-1 and TRBJ1-4; 7 bases align to TRBD1. Trimming removed 4 bases from V and 7 bases from J; junction bases left unmatched: 13. This CDR3 region has 16 residues. CDR1 is SGHRS, CDR2 YFSETQ, per germline.

The chain uses TRBV27 and TRBJ1-1; 7 bases agree with TRBD1. V shed 6 bases and J 4 bases; nucleotides not matched to a gene: 5. Germline V gene data show CDR1 as MNHEY and CDR2 as SMNVEV (reference sequence). The CDR3 totals 13 residues. The CDR3 DNA is TGTGCCAGCAGAAGGACAGGCTCCACTGAAGCTTTCTTT. Its translation: CASRRTGSTEAFF.

The rearrangement joins TRBV19 to TRBJ1-5; D perhaps matches TRBD1 (6 bases). The CDR3 loop spans 15 amino acids. V dropped 5 bases and J dropped 2 bases, with 13 bases sitting between them. Per the germline V gene, CDR1 is LNHDA and CDR2 is SQIVND (reference sequence). CDR3 coding DNA: TGTGCCAGTAGTTCAACAGGGACGGGCAATCAGCCCCAGCATTTT. This sequence encodes CASSSTGTGNQPQHF.

The chain has TRBV28 and TRBJ2-5, with D possibly being TRBD1 or TRBD2 (5 bases each). Germline V gene lookup returns CDR1 MDHEN and CDR2 SYDVKM. V was pared by 6 bases and J by 1 base, with 18 bases between. The CDR3 loop spans 16 amino acids. CDR3 residues: CASRKIKRGSQETQYF. DNA of the CDR3: TGTGCCAGCAGGAAAATAAAGAGGGGTTCCCAAGAGACCCAGTACTTC.

The chain carries TRBV18 and TRBJ1-5, with TRBD1 matching 10 bases. Germline CDR1 is KGHSH and CDR2 is LQKENI. The V and J ends lost 2 bases and 7 bases, in that order; junction bases with no gene match: 5. This CDR3 contains 15 residues. CDR3 nucleotides: TGTGCCAGCTCACCAACGACAGGGGGCGGCCAGCCCCAGCATTTT. Encoded protein: CASSPTTGGGQPQHF.

The chain combines TRBV14 with TRBJ2-7; D call uncertain. V lost 5 bases, J lost 3 bases, and 14 bases lay in between. The germline V gene encodes CDR1 SGHDN and CDR2 FVKESK. CDR3 size: 14 residues. The CDR3 is CASSKLDGNYEQYF. The CDR3 DNA follows: TGTGCCAGCAGCAAACTGGACGGTAACTACGAGCAGTACTTC. Full variable domain (remainder filled in from reference TRBV14 and TRBJ2-7): EAGVTQFPSHSVIEKGQTVTLRCDPISGHDNLYWYRRVMGKEIKFLLHFVKESKQDESGMPNNRFLAERTGGTYSTLKVQPAELEDSGVYFCASSKLDGNYEQYFGPGTRLTVT.

The chain is built from TRBV4-2 and TRBJ2-5; D gene uncertain. Germline CDR1 and CDR2: LGHNA and YNFKEQ. The CDR3 is made up of 13 amino acids. Trimming pared 2 bases from V and 5 bases from J, leaving 9 bases between. The CDR3 loop is CASSQTAGETQYF. CDR3 in DNA: TGTGCCAGCAGCCAAACCGCCGGGGAGACCCAGTACTTC.